The T cell receptor (beta chain) described here comes from a study of Ad26.COV2.S vaccination and SARS-CoV-2 variants. Data came from immunoSEQ multiplex PCR; TCRdb stores just in-frame clones and leaves some out. In the table there are some 520,000 clones, roughly 87% of which are singletons. Points on this clone: Its antigen is unidentified.

Overall study findings and caveats: It was vaccine recipients, not placebo recipients, who had the higher spike-specific TCR breadth.

Treatment reported: some 20 received Ad26.COV2.S at low or high dose, single or two shots; several received placebo; per-sample allocation not given. Sampling was done on day 63 after the first vaccine or placebo injection. Trimming pared 6 bases from V and 0 bases from J, leaving 14 bases between. Germline CDR1 and CDR2: SGHTA and FQGNSA. This CDR3 comprises 15 residues. This clonotype originated in a person aged 18-65 years who received the Ad26.COV2.S COVID-19 vaccine or a placebo. The chain carries TRBV7-2 and TRBJ1-1; the D gene is possibly TRBD1 (6 bases). The sequenced sample was peripheral blood, obtained in a trial of Ad26.COV2.S vaccine versus placebo. The CDR3 region is CASRIEGGVNTEAFF. CDR3 nucleotides: TGTGCCAGCAGGATAGAAGGGGGAGTGAACACTGAAGCTTTCTTT.